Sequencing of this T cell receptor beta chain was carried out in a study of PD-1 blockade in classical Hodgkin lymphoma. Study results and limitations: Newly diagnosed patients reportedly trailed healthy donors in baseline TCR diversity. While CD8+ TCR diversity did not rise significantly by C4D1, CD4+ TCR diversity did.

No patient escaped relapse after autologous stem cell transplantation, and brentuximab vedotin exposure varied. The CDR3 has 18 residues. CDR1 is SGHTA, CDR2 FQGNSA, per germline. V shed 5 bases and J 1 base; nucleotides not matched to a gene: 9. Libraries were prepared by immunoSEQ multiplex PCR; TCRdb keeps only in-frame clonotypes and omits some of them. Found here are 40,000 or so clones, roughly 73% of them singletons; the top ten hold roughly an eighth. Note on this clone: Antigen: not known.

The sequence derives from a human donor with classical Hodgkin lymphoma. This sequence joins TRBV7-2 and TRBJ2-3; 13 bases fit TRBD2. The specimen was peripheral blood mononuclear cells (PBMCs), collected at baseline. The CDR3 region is CASSPRRTSGGRTDTQYF. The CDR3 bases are TGTGCCAGCAGCCCGCGAAGGACTAGCGGGGGACGCACAGATACGCAGTATTTT.